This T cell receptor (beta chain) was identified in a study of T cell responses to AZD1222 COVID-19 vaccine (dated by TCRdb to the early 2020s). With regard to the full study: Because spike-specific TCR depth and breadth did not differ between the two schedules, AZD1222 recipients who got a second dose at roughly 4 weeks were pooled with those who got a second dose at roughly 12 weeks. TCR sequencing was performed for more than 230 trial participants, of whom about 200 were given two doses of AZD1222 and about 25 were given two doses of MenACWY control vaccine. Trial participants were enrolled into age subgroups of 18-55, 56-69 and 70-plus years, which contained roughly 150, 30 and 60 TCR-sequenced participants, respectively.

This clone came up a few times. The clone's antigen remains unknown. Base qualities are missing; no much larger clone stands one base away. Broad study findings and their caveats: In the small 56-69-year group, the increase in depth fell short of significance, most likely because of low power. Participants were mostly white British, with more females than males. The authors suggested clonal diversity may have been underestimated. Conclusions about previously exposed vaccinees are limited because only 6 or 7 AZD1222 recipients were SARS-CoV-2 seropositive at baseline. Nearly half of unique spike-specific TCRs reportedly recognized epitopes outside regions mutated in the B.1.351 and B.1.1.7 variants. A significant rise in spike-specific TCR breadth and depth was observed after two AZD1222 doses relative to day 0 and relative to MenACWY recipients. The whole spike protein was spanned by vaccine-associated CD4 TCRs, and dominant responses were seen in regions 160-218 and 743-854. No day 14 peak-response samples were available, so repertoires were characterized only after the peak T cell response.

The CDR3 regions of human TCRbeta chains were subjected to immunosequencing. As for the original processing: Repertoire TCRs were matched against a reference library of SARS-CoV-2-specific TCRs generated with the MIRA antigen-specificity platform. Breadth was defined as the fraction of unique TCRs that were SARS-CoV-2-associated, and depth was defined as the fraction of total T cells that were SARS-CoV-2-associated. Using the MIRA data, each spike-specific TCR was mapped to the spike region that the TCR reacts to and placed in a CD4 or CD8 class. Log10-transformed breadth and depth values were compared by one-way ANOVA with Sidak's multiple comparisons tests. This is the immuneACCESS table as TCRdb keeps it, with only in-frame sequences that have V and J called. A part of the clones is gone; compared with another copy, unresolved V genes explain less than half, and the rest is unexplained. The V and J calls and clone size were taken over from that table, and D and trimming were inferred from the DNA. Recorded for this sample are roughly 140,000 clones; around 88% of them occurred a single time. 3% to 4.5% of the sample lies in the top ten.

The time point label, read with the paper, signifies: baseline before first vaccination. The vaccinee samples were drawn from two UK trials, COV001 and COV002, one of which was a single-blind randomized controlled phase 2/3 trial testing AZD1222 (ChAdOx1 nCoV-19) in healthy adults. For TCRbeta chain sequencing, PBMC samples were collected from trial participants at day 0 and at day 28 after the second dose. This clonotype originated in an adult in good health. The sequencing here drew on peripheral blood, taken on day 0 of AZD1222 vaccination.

The DNA reads as follows: TGTGCCAGCAGCCTAGGTACAGGGGCCTACGGAGGGCCCCAGCATTTT. Its protein is CASSLGTGAYGGPQHF. The chain links TRBV7-2 with TRBJ1-5, and 7 bases in between align with TRBD1. Relative to germline, V is missing 5 bases and J is missing 9 bases, with 16 bases of the junction outside any gene match. The CDR3 covers 16 residues, taking in both the cysteine and the phenylalanine. CDR3 DNA is the only sequence kept; it has 48 bases, read in frame from the first base. Per the germline V gene, SGHTA is the CDR1 and FQGNSA is the CDR2.